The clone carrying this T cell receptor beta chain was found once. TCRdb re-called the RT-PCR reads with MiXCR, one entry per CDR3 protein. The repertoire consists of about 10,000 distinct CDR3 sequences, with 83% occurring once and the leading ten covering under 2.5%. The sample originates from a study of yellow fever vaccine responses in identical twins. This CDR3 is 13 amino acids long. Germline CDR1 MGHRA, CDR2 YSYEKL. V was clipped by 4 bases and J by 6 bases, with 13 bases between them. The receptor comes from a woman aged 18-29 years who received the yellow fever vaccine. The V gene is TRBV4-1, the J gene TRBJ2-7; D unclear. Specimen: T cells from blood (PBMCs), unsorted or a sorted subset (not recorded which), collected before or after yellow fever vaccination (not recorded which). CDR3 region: CASSPSELSEQYV. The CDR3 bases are TGCGCCAGCAGCCCATCCGAGCTTTCCGAGCAGTACGTC.